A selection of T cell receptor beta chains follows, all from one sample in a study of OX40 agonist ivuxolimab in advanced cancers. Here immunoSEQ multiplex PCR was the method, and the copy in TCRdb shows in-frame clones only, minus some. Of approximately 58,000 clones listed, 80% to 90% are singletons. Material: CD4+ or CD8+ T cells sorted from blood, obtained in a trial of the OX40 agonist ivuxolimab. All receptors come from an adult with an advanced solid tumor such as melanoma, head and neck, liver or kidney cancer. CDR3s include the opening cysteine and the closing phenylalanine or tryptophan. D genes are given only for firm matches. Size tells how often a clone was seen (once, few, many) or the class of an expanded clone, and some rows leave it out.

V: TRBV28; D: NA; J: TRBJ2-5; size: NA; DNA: TGTGCCAGCAGTTTAAGCCGACAAGAGACCCAGTACTTC; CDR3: CASSLSRQETQYF
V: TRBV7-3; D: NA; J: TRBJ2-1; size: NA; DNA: TGTGCCAGCAGCATTAAGGGGCAGGACCGCTACAATGAGCAGTTCTTC; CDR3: CASSIKGQDRYNEQFF
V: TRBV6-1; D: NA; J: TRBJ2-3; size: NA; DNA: TGTGCCAGCCAGGTAGCTCGGTGGGGTGCAGATACGCAGTATTTT; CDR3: CASQVARWGADTQYF
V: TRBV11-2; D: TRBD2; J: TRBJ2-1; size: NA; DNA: TGTGCCAGCAGCTCGCCCCGGACTAGCGGGCTATACAATGAGCAGTTCTTC; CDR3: CASSSPRTSGLYNEQFF
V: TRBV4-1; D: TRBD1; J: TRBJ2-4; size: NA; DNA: TGCGCCAGCAGCCAAGGCGGGACAGGGGGCATCGCCAAAAACATTCAGTACTTC; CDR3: CASSQGGTGGIAKNIQYF
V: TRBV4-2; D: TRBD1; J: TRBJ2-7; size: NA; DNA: TGTGCCAGCAGCCAAGCGGGACAGGGTGTTTACGAGCAGTACTTC; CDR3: CASSQAGQGVYEQYF
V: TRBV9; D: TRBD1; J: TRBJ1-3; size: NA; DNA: TGTGCCAGCAGCGGGGACAGCTCTGGAAACACCATATATTTT; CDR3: CASSGDSSGNTIYF
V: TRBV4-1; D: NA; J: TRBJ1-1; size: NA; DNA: TGCGCCAGCAGCAAATCGGGACAGAACACTGAAGCTTTCTTT; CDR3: CASSKSGQNTEAFF
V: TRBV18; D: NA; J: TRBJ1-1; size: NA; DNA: TGTGCCAGCTCACTTACCGGGACCACTGAAGCTTTCTTT; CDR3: CASSLTGTTEAFF
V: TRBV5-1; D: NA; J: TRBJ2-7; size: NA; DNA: TGCGCCAGCAGCTTGTACAGTCCCTCCTACGAGCAGTACTTC; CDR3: CASSLYSPSYEQYF
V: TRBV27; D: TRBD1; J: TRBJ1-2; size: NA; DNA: TGTGCCAGCAGGCCAGACAGGGAATATCACTATGGCTACACCTTC; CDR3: CASRPDREYHYGYTF
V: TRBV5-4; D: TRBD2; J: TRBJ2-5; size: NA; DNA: TGTGCCAGCAGCTCCTCGGAGCGCGGGGGGAGACAAGAGACCCAGTACTTC; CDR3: CASSSSERGGRQETQYF
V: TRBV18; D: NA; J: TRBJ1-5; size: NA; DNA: TGTGCCAGCTCACCCCGCGGGGATCAGCCCCAGCATTTT; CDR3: CASSPRGDQPQHF
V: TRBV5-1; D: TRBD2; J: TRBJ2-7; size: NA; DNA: TGCGCCAGCAGCTTGGTTGGTGGACTAGCGGCGGGCGAGCAGTACTTC; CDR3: CASSLVGGLAAGEQYF
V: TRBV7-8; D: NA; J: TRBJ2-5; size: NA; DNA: TGTGCCAGCAGCTCCCTTTCTGAGACCCAGTACTTC; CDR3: CASSSLSETQYF
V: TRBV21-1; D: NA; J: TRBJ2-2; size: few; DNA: TGTGCCAGCAGCCATAACCGGACAGGGGGCGAGGGCACCGGGGAGCTGTTTTTT; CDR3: CASSHNRTGGEGTGELFF
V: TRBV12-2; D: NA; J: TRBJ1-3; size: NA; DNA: TGTGCAAGTCGCTTAGCGAGGATGGTTTATTCTGGAAACACCATATATTTT; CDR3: CASRLARMVYSGNTIYF
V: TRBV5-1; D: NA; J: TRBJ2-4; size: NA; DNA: TGCGCCAGCAGCTTGGGATATGCAAACATTCAGTACTTC; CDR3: CASSLGYANIQYF
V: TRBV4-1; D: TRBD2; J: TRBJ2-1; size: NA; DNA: TGCGCCAGCAGTCCCCTAGCTAGCGGGAGCTCCTACAATGAGCAGTTCTTC; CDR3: CASSPLASGSSYNEQFF
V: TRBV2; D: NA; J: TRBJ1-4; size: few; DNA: TGTGCCAGCAGTGAAGATTTACGTGAAAAACTGTTTTTT; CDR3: CASSEDLREKLFF
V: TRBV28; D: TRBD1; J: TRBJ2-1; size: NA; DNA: TGTGCCAGCAGTTCCCTACTCCGGACAGGGAGTCGTTACAATGAGCAGTTCTTC; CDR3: CASSSLLRTGSRYNEQFF
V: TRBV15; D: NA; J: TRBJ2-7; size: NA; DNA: TGTGCCACCAGCAGAGATTTGGCAGCCTCCTACGAGCAGTACTTC; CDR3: CATSRDLAASYEQYF
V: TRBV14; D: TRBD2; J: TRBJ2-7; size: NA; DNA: TGTGCCAGCAGCCACCTTGGGGGGACTAGCTCCTACGAGCAGTACTTC; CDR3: CASSHLGGTSSYEQYF
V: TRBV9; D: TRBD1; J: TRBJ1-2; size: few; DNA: TGTGCCAGCAGCGCCACGGGACAGGGACGATTTAACTATGGCTACACCTTC; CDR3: CASSATGQGRFNYGYTF
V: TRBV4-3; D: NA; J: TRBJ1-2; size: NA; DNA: TGCGCCAGCAGCCAAGATCGGTCTGGGACTCTTAACTATGGCTACACCTTC; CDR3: CASSQDRSGTLNYGYTF
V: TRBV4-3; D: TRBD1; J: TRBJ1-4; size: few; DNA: TGCGCCAGCAGCCAAAGTTCAACAGGGGGAGATGAAAAACTGTTTTTT; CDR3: CASSQSSTGGDEKLFF
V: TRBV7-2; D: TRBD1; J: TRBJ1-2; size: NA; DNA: TGTGCCAGCAGCACACAGGGGGCAGTGGGCGGCTACACCTTC; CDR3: CASSTQGAVGGYTF
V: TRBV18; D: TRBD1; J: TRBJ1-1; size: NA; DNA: TGTGCCAGCTCGAATACAGGGGGCACTGAAGCTTTCTTT; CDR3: CASSNTGGTEAFF
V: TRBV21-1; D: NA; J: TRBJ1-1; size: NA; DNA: TGTGCCAGCAGCAAAGATCTCTCAAAGCGAGCGCGAAGGGGTAACACTGAAGCTTTCTTT; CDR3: CASSKDLSKRARRGNTEAFF
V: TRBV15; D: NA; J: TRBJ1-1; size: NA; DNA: TGTGCCACCAGCACACCCACAGCGAGGAGCACTGAAGCTTTCTTT; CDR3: CATSTPTARSTEAFF
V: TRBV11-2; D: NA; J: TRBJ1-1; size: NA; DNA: TGTGCCAGCAGCCTTAGAGTCACTGAAGCTTTCTTT; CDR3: CASSLRVTEAFF
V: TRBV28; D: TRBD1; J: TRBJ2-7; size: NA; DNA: TGTGCCAGCAGTTTGGGGGGACAGGGGTCGGGCGAGCAGTACTTC; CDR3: CASSLGGQGSGEQYF
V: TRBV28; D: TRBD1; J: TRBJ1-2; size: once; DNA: TGTGCCAGCAGTTTGACAGGGGCTAACTATGGCTACACCTTC; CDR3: CASSLTGANYGYTF
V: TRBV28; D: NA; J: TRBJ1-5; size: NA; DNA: TGTGCCAGCAGTTCCGACGGAAATAATCAGCCCCAGCATTTT; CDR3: CASSSDGNNQPQHF
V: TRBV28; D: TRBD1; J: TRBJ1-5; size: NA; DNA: TGTGCCAGCCTGACCGGGACAGGGATTCAGCCCCAGCATTTT; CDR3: CASLTGTGIQPQHF
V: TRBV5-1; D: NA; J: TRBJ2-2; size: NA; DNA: TGCGCCAGCAGCCTCGGGCAGGGCCCCGGGGAGCTGTTTTTT; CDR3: CASSLGQGPGELFF
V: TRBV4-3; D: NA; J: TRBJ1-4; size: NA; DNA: TGCGCCAGCAGCCAAGGGGGAGTTACAAATGAAAAACTGTTTTTT; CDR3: CASSQGGVTNEKLFF
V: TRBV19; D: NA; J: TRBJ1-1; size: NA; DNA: TGTGCCAGTAGTCCCCGACAGGTACCCACTGAAGCTTTCTTT; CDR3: CASSPRQVPTEAFF
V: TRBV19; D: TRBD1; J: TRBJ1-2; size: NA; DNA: TGTGCCAGTGACGGACAGGACCCGCAGATCTATGGCTACACCTTC; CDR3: CASDGQDPQIYGYTF
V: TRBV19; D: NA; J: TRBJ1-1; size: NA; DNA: TGTGCCAGTAAACGAAGCCAACCAGGATTGAACACTGAAGCTTTCTTT; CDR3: CASKRSQPGLNTEAFF
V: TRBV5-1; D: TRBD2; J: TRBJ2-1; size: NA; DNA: TGCGCCAGCAGCTTGACTAGCGGGAGTTTCAGTGAGCAGTTCTTC; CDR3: CASSLTSGSFSEQFF
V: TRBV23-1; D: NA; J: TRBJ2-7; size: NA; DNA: TGCGCCAGCAGCCAAGAATCAGAGACAGGCTATTCCTACGAGCAGTACTTC; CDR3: CASSQESETGYSYEQYF
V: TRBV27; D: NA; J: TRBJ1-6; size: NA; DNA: TGTGCCAGCAGTTTTTTTAATTCACCCCTCCACTTT; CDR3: CASSFFNSPLHF
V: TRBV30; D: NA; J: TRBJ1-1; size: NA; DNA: TGTGCCTGGACTGCCGGGAGTACTGAAGCTTTCTTT; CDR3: CAWTAGSTEAFF
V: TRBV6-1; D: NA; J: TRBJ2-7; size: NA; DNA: TGTGCCAGCAGTGAGGGGCAGTACTACGAGCAGTACTTC; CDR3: CASSEGQYYEQYF
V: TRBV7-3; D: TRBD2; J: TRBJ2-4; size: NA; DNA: TGTGCCAGCAGCCCCTTGCGGGAGGCAACCTTTTTAGCCAAAAACATTCAGTACTTC; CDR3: CASSPLREATFLAKNIQYF
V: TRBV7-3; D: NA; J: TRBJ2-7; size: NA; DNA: TGTGCCAGCAGCCCAGACCGCTCCCGCGACGAGCAGTACTTC; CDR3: CASSPDRSRDEQYF
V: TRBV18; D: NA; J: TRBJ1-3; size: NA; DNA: TGTGCCAGCTCGCAGGATGGACTCTCTGGAAACACCATATATTTT; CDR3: CASSQDGLSGNTIYF
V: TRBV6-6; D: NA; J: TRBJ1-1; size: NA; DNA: TGTGCCAGCAGTTACTTTGGGCAAACTGAAGCTTTCTTT; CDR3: CASSYFGQTEAFF
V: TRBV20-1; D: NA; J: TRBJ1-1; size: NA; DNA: TGCAGTGCTAGTCTTTTTAACGTCGCTTTCTTT; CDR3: CSASLFNVAFF
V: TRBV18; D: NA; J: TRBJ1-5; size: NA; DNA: TGTGCCAGCTCACCACGCGGGGGAACAACTTCCTTCAATCAGCCCCAGCATTTT; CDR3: CASSPRGGTTSFNQPQHF
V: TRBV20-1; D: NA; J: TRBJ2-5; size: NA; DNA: TGCAGTGCTAGACGAGACGGGACCCAGTACTTC; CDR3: CSARRDGTQYF
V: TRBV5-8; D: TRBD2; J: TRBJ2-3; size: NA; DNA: TGTGCCAGCATCTACAGACTAGCTAAGACAGATACGCAGTATTTT; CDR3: CASIYRLAKTDTQYF
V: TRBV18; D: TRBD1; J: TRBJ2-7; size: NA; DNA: TGTGCCAGCTCGGAGGGACAGGGGATGTCCTACGAGCAGTACTTC; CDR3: CASSEGQGMSYEQYF
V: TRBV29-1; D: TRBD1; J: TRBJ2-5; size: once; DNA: TGCAGCGCGAGGACAGGGGGCCAAGAGACCCAGTACTTC; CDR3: CSARTGGQETQYF
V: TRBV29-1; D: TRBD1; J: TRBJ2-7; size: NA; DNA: TGCAGCGCCCGGGGACAGACCTCCGAGCAGTACTTC; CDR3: CSARGQTSEQYF